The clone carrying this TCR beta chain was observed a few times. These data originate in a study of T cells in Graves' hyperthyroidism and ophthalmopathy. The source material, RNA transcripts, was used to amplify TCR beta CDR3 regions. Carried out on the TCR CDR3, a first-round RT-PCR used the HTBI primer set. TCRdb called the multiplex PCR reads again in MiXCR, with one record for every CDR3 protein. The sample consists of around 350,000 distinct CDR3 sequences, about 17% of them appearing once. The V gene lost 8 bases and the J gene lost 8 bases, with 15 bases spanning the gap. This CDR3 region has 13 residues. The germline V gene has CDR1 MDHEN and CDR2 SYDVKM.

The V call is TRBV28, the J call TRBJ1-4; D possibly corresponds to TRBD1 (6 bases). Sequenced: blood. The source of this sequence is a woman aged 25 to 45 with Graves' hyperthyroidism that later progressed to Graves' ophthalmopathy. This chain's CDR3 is CASSTGNTEKLFF. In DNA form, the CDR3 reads TGTGCCAGCTCGACAGGAAATACCGAAAAACTGTTTTTT.